In its sample, the clone carrying this T cell receptor (beta chain) was seen a few times. No antigen is known for it. These data come from a study of T cell repertoires in cytomegalovirus infection. On the study more broadly: As its CMV epitopes, the study selected recently identified HLA-C-restricted and well-studied HLA-B-restricted targets. Public TCR beta signature analysis indicated the presence of both CMV infection and matching HLA type. Findings of the study overall: The ex vivo response showed dominance by HLA-C-restricted CMV-specific TCR beta clonotypes. There were carriers of CMV plus the relevant HLA, and cumulative public TCR beta family frequency identified them.

TCRdb called the reads again in MiXCR, with one record for every CDR3 protein. This table holds 250,000 to 300,000 distinct CDR3 sequences, 22% found once. Germline V CDR1 and CDR2: SGHTA, FQGTGA. The length of the CDR3 is 14 residues. Trimming at V came to 8 bases and at J to 6 bases, leaving 3 bases not matched to a gene. The source was cultured PBMCs, collected from culture after CMV antigen stimulation. The receptor was derived from a human donor in good health (CMV status not recorded). Some clones in this sample may be carry-over from other donors' samples. The chain carries TRBV7-3 and TRBJ2-3; 15 bases are shared with TRBD2. CDR3 nucleotide sequence: TGTGCCAGCTCGGGACTAGCGGGAGGTGATACGCAGTATTTT. It is translated as CASSGLAGGDTQYF.